This T cell receptor beta chain was captured in a study of T cells after yellow fever vaccination. Study-level information: Libraries from low-cell-number fractions were prepared with the SMART-Seq v4 Ultra Low Input RNA kit. Study-wide results and limits: In post-booster samples, most primary-vaccination clones reappeared (about 95% CD4, about 90% CD8). Abundant clonotypes from the bulk population could contaminate FACS-sorted repertoires.

This clonotype was picked up a small number of times. Its antigen is still unknown. TCR cDNA was made by 5'RACE template switching, adding a universal primer site and UMIs. MiXCR, run by TCRdb on the 5' RACE reads, gives a single entry per CDR3 protein. The sample has hundreds of thousands of distinct CDR3 sequences, approximately 15% seen once. The TCR comes from a man aged 25 to 40 who received the YFV17D yellow fever vaccine. The sample in question was PBMCs, obtained on the day of the yellow fever booster vaccination.

The CDR3 sequence is CSVIEANLAFF. Written as DNA, the CDR3 is TGCAGCGTTATTGAAGCGAACCTAGCTTTCTTT. The chain recombines TRBV29-1 with TRBJ1-1, with D unclear. The germline V gene encodes CDR1 SQVTM and CDR2 ANQGSEA. The CDR3 totals 11 residues. The germline V and J ends were trimmed by 5 bases and 10 bases, with 14 bases remaining between them.